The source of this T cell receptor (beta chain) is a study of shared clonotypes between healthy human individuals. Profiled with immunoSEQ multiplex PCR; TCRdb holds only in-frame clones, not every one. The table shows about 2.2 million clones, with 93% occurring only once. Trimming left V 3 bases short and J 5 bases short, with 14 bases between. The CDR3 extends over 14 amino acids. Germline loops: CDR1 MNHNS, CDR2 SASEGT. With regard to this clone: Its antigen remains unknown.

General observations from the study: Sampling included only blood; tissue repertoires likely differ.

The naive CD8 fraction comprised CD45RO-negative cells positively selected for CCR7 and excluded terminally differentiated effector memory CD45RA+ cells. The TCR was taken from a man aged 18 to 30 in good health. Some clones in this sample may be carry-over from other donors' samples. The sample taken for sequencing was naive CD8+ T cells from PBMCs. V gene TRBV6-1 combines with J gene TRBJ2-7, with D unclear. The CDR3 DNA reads TGTGCCAGCAGTGATGTGTCGGGCACTGACGAGCAGTACTTC. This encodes CASSDVSGTDEQYF.